These 20 T cell receptor beta chains came from one sample sequenced in a study of blood T cells in healthy people across ages. Together with a sample-barcoded 5' primer, a J-beta primer mix was included in a second PCR lasting roughly 6 to 12 cycles. One entry per CDR3 protein, called by TCRdb with MiXCR from the 5' RACE reads. The sample yields about 1.7 million distinct CDR3 sequences, 28% seen once. The sample comprised blood. These receptors were obtained from a woman between 25 and 40 years old in good health.

A few counts support this clonotype. CDR3 sequence reads: CASSPNRGPGANVLTF. DNA of the CDR3: TGTGCCAGCAGCCCAAACAGGGGGCCTGGGGCCAACGTCCTGACTTTC. V is TRBV3-1 and J is TRBJ2-6, with 9 bases lining up with TRBD1. The length of the CDR3 is 16 residues. The germline V gene has CDR1 LGHDT and CDR2 YNNKEL (reference sequence). Trimming cost V 4 bases and J 2 bases; bases outside gene matches: 3. Full variable domain (rest looked up from reference TRBV3-1 and TRBJ2-6): DTAVSQTPKYLVTQMGNDKSIKCEQNLGHDTMYWYKQDSKKFLKIMFSYNNKELIINETVPNRFSPKSPDKAHLNLHINSLELGDSAVYFCASSPNRGPGANVLTFGAGSRLTVL.

V gene TRBV20-1 combines with J gene TRBJ2-3, with D possibly being TRBD2 (6 bases). Germline CDR1 and CDR2: DFQATT and SNEGSKA (reference sequence). The CDR3 spans 14 residues. V was pared by 2 bases and J by 1 base, with 10 bases between. The CDR3 spells CSARNKRGTDTQYF. In nucleotides, the CDR3 is TGCAGTGCTAGAAACAAGCGGGGCACAGATACGCAGTATTTT.

The sample holds one count of this clonotype. Germline and junction disagree at one end, which may indicate a read error. The gene calls are TRBV5-1 and TRBJ2-5; TRBD2 agrees at 13 bases. The germline gives CDR1 SGHRS, CDR2 YFSETQ. This CDR3 contains 16 residues. The CDR3 is CASSWGLAGPQEAQYF. The CDR3 DNA sequence: TGCGCCAGCAGCTGGGGACTAGCGGGACCCCAAGAGGCCCAGTACTTC.

This clonotype is a singleton in its sample. The CDR3 end shows no conserved phenylalanine or tryptophan, and so a read error is likely. The rearrangement uses TRBV29-1 and TRBJ2-1; TRBD2 agrees at 13 bases. The V and J ends lost 4 bases and 6 bases, in that order; junction bases with no gene match: 3. CDR3 length: 14 residues. Germline V lookup: CDR1 SQVTM, CDR2 ANQGSEA. This CDR3 is CSVAGLAGFNEQFL. The CDR3 DNA follows: TGCAGCGTTGCGGGACTAGCGGGGTTCAATGAGCAGTTCTTA.

This clonotype was seen at least ten times. The chain links TRBV24-1 to TRBJ2-5, with D possibly TRBD1 on 6 matching bases. Between the trimmed V and J ends, which lost 7 bases and 5 bases, there was a span of 19 bases. CDR1 is KGHDR and CDR2 is SFDVKD in the germline V gene. The CDR3 runs 15 residues. The CDR3 loop reads CATRARRTTGETQYF. Written as DNA, the CDR3 is TGTGCCACCAGAGCTCGACGTACCACAGGGGAGACCCAGTACTTC.

A word on this clonotype: This may come from a read error, since a much larger clone is one base off. This chain joins TRBV3-1 and TRBJ2-5; D not certain. The J call may not be correct, given that the DNA end is closer to TRBJ2-7. Per germline, CDR1 LGHDT and CDR2 YNNKEL (reference sequence). This CDR3 comprises 12 residues. Written as DNA, the CDR3 is TGTGCCAGCAGCCAATTAGTGGACGAGCAGTACTTC. It encodes CASSQLVDEQYF.

In its sample, this clonotype was seen a few times. The V call is TRBV5-1, the J call TRBJ2-3; the D gene could be TRBD1 or TRBD2 (5 bases each). The V gene's germline CDR1 is SGHRS and CDR2 YFSETQ. The V end lost 0 bases, the J end lost 4 bases, and 12 bases lay between the germline ends. The CDR3 sequence is 15 residues long. CDR3 sequence: CASSLVVGDPDTQYF. CDR3 DNA sequence: TGCGCCAGCAGCTTGGTGGTCGGGGACCCAGATACGCAGTATTTT.

This chain uses TRBV28 with TRBJ2-7, with 7 bases fitting TRBD2. Germline CDR1 MDHEN, CDR2 SYDVKM. The length of the CDR3 is 13 residues. The CDR3 here is CANPGTIPYEQYF. CDR3 nucleotide sequence: TGTGCTAACCCCGGGACTATACCCTACGAGCAGTACTTC.

In its sample, this clonotype was seen a few times. The V gene is TRBV20-1, the J gene TRBJ2-1; unclear D gene. Looked up from germline, CDR1 is DFQATT and CDR2 is SNEGSKA (reference sequence). Trimming removed 4 bases at V and 4 bases at J, with 8 bases between. CDR3 size: 12 residues. Here the CDR3 DNA reads TGCAGTGCTAAGGAGTGGTACAATGAGCAGTTCTTC. Its protein is CSAKEWYNEQFF.

This clonotype was counted a few times. This may be a read error: a much more frequent sequence differs by one nucleotide. V and J are TRBV3-1 and TRBJ2-3; 9 bases align to TRBD1. There are 14 residues in the CDR3. In germline, CDR1 is LGHDT, CDR2 YNNKEL (reference sequence). The CDR3 DNA is TGTGCCCGCAGCCACAGGGGGCGCAAGGATACGCAGTATTTT. Translating it yields CARSHRGRKDTQYF.

Note on this clonotype: Mismatch with germline at one junction end may stem from a read error. The J gene is TRBJ2-1, the V gene TRBV20-1, with D perhaps matching TRBD2 (6 bases). Germline V gives CDR1 DFQATT, CDR2 SNEGSKA (reference sequence). The CDR3 length is 13 residues. Written as DNA, the CDR3 is TGCAGTGCTATCCGGCGGGATTACAGTGAGCAGTTCTTC. It encodes CSAIRRDYSEQFF.

This clonotype has more than one count but fewer than ten. V gene TRBV6-5 combines with J gene TRBJ1-1, with D unclear. The CDR3 consists of 13 residues. V was trimmed by 6 bases and J by 5 bases, leaving 13 bases between them. The germline CDR1 and CDR2 sequences are MNHEY and SVGAGI. Here the CDR3 reads CASSPVFETEAFF. CDR3 nucleotides: TGTGCCAGCAGCCCTGTATTCGAAACTGAAGCTTTCTTT.

The chain couples TRBV7-9 to TRBJ2-1, with D possibly matching TRBD2 (7 bases). There are 15 residues in the CDR3. Germline loops: CDR1 SEHNR, CDR2 FQNEAQ (reference sequence). Trimming stripped 2 bases from V and 8 bases from J, with 16 bases between. In DNA form, the CDR3 reads TGTGCCAGCAGCTTATCGATGCAGGGGAGGGATGAGCAGTTCTTC. Translated, it gives CASSLSMQGRDEQFF.

The sample holds a few counts of this clonotype. This chain connects TRBV2 to TRBJ1-1; D is unresolved. CDR1 is SNHLY, CDR2 FYNNEI, per germline. Trimming took 8 bases from V and 1 from J, leaving 14 bases between them. The CDR3 is 14 amino acids. CDR3 bases: TGTGCCAGCGACAAAGGACGGGCGAACACTGAAGCTTTCTTT. Residues: CASDKGRANTEAFF.

The chain links TRBV11-2 to TRBJ1-1, with TRBD1 as a possible D gene (6 bases). V dropped 4 bases and J dropped 13 bases, with 13 bases sitting between them. The CDR3 is 11 residues long. Germline CDR1 reads SGHAT; CDR2 reads FQNNGV. The CDR3 coding sequence is TGTGCCAGCAGCTCCCGGGGGCGCGATTTCTTT. Residues: CASSSRGRDFF.

This clonotype was observed many times. The chain is built from TRBV6-4 and TRBJ2-1; maybe TRBD2 (5 bases). Germline loops: CDR1 MRHNA, CDR2 SNTAGT. CDR3 length equals 15 residues. Deletions cut 2 bases from V and 2 bases from J, with 10 bases between. The CDR3 DNA is TGTGCCAGCAGTGACGGAGGAAGCCCCTACAATGAGCAGTTCTTC. Translating it yields CASSDGGSPYNEQFF.

The chain employs TRBV12-3 or TRBV12-4 and TRBJ1-2; D call uncertain. Deletions cut 6 bases from V and 3 bases from J, with 14 bases between. The CDR3 is 14 residues long. The CDR3 DNA reads as TGTGCCAGCAGCCATCAAAATTGGGACTATGGCTACACCTTC. Residues: CASSHQNWDYGYTF.

This CDR3 reads CASRARGGGQTNDYEQYF. Written as DNA, the CDR3 is TGTGCCAGCAGGGCAAGGGGCGGGGGCCAGACTAATGACTACGAGCAGTACTTC. The J gene is TRBJ2-7, the V gene TRBV12-3 or TRBV12-4; D is perhaps TRBD2 (7 bases). This CDR3 contains 18 residues. V lost 6 bases, J lost 3 bases, and 27 bases lay in between.

The genes are TRBV2 and TRBJ2-4; tentatively, D is TRBD1 (5 bases). V gave up 8 bases and J gave up 4 bases, with 12 bases separating them. The CDR3 runs to 13 residues. From germline, CDR1 is SNHLY and CDR2 FYNNEI. CDR3 nucleotide sequence: TGTGCCAGCTTCGTGACAGAAAAAAACATTCAGTACTTC. It yields the protein CASFVTEKNIQYF. Drawing the rest from reference TRBV2 and TRBJ2-4, the complete variable domain is EPEVTQTPSHQVTQMGQEVILRCVPISNHLYFYWYRQILGQKVEFLVSFYNNEISEKSEIFDDQFSVERPDGSNFTLKIRSTKLEDSAMYFCASFVTEKNIQYFGAGTRLSVL.

The chain combines TRBV10-2 with TRBJ2-1; TRBD2 matches at 8 bases. Germline V gives CDR1 WSHSY, CDR2 SAAADI. J was trimmed by 7 bases and V by 8 bases; bases with no gene match: 16. CDR3 size: 16 residues. CDR3 region: CASSPPLRGGVNEQFF. Written as DNA, the CDR3 is TGCGCCAGCTCACCACCTCTACGGGGGGGCGTGAATGAGCAGTTCTTC.